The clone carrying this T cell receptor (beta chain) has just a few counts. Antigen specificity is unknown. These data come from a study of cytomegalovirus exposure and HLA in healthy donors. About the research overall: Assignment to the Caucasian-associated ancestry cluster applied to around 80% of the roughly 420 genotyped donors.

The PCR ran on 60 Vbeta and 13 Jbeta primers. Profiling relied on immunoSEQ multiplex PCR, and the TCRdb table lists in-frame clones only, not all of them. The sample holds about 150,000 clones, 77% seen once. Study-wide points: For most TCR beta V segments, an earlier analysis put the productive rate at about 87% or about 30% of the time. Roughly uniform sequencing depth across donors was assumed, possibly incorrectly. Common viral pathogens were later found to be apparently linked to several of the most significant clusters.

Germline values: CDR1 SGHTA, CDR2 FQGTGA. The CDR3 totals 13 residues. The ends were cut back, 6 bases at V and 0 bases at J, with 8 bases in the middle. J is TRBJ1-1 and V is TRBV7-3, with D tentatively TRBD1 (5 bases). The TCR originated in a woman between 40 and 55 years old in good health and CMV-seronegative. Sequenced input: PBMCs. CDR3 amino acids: CASSSGLNTEAFF. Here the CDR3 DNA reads TGTGCCAGCAGTTCAGGGCTGAACACTGAAGCTTTCTTT.